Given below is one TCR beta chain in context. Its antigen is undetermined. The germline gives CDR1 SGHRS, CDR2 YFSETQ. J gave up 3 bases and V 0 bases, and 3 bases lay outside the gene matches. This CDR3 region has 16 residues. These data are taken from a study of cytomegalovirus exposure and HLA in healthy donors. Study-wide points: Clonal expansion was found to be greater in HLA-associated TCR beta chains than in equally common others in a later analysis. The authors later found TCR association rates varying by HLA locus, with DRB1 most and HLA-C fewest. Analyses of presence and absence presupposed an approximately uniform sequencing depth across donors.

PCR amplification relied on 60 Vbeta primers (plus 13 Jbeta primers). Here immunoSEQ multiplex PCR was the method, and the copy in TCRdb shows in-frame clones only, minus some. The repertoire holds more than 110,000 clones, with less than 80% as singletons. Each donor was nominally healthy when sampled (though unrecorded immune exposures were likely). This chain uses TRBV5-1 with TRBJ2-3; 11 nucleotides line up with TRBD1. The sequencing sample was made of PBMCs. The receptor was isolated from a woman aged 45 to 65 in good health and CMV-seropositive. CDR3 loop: CASSLVGTGGTDTQYF. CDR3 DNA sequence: TGCGCCAGCAGCTTGGTTGGGACAGGGGGTACAGATACGCAGTATTTT.